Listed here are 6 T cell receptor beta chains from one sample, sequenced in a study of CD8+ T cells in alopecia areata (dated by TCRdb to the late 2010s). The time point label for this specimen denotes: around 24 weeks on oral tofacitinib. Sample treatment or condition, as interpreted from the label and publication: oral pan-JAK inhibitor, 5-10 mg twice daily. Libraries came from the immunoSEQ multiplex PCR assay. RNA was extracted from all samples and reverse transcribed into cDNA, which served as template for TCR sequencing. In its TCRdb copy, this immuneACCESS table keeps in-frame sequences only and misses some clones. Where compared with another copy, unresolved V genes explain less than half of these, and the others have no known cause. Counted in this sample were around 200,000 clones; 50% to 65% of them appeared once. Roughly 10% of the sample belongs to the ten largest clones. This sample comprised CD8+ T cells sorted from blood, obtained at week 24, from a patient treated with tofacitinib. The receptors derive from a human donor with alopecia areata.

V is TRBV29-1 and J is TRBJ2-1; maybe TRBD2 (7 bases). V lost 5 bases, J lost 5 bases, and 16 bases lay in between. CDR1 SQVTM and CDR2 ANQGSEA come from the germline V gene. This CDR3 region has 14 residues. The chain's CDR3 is CSVSGGHFNNEQFF. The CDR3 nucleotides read TGCAGCGTTTCCGGGGGGCATTTCAACAATGAGCAGTTCTTC.

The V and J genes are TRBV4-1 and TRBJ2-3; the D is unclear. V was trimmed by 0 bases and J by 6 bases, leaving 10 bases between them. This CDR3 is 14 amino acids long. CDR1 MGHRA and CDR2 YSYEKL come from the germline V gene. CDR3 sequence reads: CASSQDTFWDTQYF. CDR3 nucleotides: TGCGCCAGCAGCCAAGATACGTTTTGGGATACGCAGTATTTT.

CDR3 sequence: CASSSRRETNTGELFF. CDR3 coding DNA: TGTGCCAGCAGCTCCCGCAGGGAAACGAACACCGGGGAGCTGTTTTTT. V is TRBV13 and J is TRBJ2-2, with a weak D call TRBD1 (5 bases). The CDR3 consists of 16 residues. V gave up 4 bases and J gave up 0 bases, with 12 bases separating them. Germline CDR1 is PRHDT and CDR2 is FYEKMQ (reference sequence).

The CDR3 protein is CASSQSENQPQHF. As DNA, the CDR3 is TGCGCCAGCAGTCAATCGGAGAATCAGCCCCAGCATTTT. J is TRBJ1-5 and V is TRBV23-1; no reliable D call. TRBV23-1 has ORF status, its function being uncertain. CDR3 length equals 13 residues. V was pared by 0 bases and J by 4 bases, with 4 bases between.

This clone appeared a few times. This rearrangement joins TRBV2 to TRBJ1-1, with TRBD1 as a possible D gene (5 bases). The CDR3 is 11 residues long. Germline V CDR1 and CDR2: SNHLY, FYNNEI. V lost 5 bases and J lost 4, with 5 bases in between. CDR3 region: CASSQGTEAFF. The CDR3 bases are TGTGCCAGCAGTCAGGGCACTGAAGCTTTCTTT.

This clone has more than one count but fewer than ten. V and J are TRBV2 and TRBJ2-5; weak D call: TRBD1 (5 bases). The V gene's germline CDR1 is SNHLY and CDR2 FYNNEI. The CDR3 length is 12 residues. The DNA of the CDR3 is TGTGCTAGAGGCAGGGTGGATGAGACCCAGTACTTC. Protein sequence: CARGRVDETQYF.